This TCR beta chain stems from a study of blood T cell repertoires in COVID-19. Germline V CDR1 and CDR2: KGHDR, SFDVKD. V lost 7 bases, J lost 2 bases, and 15 bases lay in between. This CDR3 is built from 15 residues. In terms of age and location, participants ranged from roughly 18 to 95 years and lived in about 25 US areas. Cohorts were determined from participant-reported clinical history. Clones were sequenced by immunoSEQ multiplex PCR, and TCRdb holds only the in-frame ones, with some missing. Here the sample spans around 400,000 clones, around nine tenths being singletons. The TCR originated in a woman between 18 and 29 years old who had been exposed to COVID-19. V gene TRBV24-1 combines with J gene TRBJ2-3, with D tentatively TRBD2 (6 bases). Specimen: PBMCs or T cells enriched from blood (not recorded which). The CDR3 spells CATSLSGTSTDTQYF. The CDR3 coding sequence is TGTGCCACCAGCCTTTCAGGGACTTCCACAGATACGCAGTATTTT.